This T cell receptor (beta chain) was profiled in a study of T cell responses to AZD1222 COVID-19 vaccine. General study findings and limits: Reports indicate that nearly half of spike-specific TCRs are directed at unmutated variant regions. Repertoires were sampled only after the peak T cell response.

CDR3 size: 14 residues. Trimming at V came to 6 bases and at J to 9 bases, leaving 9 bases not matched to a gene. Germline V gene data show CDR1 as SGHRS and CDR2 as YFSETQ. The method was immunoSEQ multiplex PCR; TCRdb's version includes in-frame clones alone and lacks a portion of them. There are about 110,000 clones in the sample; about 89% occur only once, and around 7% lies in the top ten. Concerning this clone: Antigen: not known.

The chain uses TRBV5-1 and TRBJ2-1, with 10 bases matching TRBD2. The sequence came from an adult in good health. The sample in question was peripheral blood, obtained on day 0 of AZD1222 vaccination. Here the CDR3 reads CASKALAGEGEQFF. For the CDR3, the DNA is TGCGCCAGCAAGGCGCTAGCGGGAGAAGGTGAGCAGTTCTTC.